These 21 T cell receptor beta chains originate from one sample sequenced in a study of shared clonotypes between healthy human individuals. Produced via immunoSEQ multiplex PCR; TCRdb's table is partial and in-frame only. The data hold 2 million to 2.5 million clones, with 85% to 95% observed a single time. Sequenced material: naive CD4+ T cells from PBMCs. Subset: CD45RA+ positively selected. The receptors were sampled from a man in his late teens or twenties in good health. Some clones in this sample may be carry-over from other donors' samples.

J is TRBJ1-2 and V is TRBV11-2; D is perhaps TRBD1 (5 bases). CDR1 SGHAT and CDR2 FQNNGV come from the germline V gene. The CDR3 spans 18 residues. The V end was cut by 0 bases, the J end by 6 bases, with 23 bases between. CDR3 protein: CASSLDRWDGPPGNGYTF. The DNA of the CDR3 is TGTGCCAGCAGCTTAGATCGTTGGGACGGACCCCCGGGAAATGGCTACACCTTC.

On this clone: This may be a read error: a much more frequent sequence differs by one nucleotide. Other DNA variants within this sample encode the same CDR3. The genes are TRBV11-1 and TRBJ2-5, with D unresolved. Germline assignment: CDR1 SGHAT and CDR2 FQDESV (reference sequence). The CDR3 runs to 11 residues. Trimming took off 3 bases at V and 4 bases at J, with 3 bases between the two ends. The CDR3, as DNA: TGTGCCAGCAGCTTGGGAGAGACCCAGTACTTC. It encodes CASSLGETQYF.

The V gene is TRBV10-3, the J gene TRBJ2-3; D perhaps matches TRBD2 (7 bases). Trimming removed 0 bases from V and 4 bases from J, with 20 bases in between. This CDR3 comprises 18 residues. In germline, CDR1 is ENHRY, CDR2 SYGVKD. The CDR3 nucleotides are TGTGCCATCAGTGAGTCCCGGGGGGCCGGTTTCAGCCCAGATACGCAGTATTTT. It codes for CAISESRGAGFSPDTQYF.

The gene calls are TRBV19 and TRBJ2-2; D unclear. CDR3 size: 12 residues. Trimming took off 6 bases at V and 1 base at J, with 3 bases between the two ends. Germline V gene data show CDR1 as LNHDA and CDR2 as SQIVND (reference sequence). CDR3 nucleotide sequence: TGTGCCAGTAGAAAGAACACCGGGGAGCTGTTTTTT. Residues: CASRKNTGELFF.

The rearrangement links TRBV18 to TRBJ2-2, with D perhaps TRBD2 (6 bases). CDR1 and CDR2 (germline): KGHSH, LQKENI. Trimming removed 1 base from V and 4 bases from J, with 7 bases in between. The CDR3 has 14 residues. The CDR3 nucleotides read TGTGCCAGCTCACCACGGGAGGCCACCGGGGAGCTGTTTTTT. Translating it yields CASSPREATGELFF.

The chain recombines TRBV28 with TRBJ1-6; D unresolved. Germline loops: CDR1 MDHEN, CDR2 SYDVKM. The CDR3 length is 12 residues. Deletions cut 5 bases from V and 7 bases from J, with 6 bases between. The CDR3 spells CASSVGNSPLHF. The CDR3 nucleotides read TGTGCCAGCAGTGTGGGGAATTCACCCCTCCACTTT.

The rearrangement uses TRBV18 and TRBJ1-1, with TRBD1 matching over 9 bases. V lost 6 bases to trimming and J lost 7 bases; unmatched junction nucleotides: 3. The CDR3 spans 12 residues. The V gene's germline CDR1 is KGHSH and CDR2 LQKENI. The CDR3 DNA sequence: TGTGCCAGCTCGCCGGGACAGGGTGAAGCTTTCTTT. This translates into CASSPGQGEAFF.

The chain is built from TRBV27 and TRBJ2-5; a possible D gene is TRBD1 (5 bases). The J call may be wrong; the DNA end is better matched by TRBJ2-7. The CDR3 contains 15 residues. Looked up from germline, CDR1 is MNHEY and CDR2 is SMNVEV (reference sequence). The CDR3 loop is CASRRTGSPPYEQYF. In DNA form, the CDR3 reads TGTGCCAGCAGGCGCACAGGTAGTCCCCCCTACGAGCAGTACTTC.

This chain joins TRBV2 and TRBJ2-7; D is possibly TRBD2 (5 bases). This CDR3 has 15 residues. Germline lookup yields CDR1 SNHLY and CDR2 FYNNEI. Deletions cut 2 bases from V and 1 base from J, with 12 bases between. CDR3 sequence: CASSELLAGSYEQYF. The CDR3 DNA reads TGTGCCAGCAGTGAACTCCTAGCTGGTTCCTACGAGCAGTACTTC.

This CDR3 reads CATSPNWEGEQYF. DNA of the CDR3: TGTGCCACCAGTCCGAACTGGGAGGGGGAGCAGTACTTC. J is TRBJ2-7 and V is TRBV15; 7 nucleotides line up with TRBD2. Trimming at V came to 6 bases and at J to 7 bases, leaving 9 bases not matched to a gene. Germline-derived CDR1 and CDR2 are LNHNV and YYDKDF (reference sequence). The CDR3 has 13 residues.

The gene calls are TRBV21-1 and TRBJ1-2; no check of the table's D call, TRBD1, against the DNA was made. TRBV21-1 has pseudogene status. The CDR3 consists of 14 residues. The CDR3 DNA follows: TGTGCCAGCAGCAAAGGGGGGACAGTGGGTGGCTACACCTTC. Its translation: CASSKGGTVGGYTF.

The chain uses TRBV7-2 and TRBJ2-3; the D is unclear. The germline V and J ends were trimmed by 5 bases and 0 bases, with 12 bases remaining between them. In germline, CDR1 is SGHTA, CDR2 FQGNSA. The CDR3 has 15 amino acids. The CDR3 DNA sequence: TGTGCCAGCAGCCGCGGACCTACAAGCACAGATACGCAGTATTTT. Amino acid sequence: CASSRGPTSTDTQYF.

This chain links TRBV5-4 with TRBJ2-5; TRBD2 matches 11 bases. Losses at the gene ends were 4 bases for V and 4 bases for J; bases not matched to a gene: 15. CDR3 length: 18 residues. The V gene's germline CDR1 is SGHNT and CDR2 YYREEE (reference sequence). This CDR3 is CASSPELPTSGTGETQYF. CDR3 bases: TGTGCCAGCAGCCCTGAGCTACCGACTAGCGGGACGGGAGAGACCCAGTACTTC.

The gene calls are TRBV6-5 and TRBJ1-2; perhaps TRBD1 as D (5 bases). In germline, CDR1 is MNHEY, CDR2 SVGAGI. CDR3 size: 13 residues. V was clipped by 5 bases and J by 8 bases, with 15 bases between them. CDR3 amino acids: CASSPPGTQGYTF. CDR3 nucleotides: TGTGCCAGCAGTCCGCCTGGGACGCAGGGCTACACCTTC.

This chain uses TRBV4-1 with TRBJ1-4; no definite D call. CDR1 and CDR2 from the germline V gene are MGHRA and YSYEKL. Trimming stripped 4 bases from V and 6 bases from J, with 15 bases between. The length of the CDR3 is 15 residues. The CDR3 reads CASSRVGWRDEKLFF. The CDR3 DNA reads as TGCGCCAGCAGCCGGGTGGGTTGGCGGGATGAAAAACTGTTTTTT.

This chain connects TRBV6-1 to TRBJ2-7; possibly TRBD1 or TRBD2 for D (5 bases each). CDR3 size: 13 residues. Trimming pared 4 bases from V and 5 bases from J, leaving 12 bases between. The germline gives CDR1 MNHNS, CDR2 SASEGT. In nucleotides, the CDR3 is TGTGCCAGCAGTGGGGGGATGAAGAACGAGCAGTACTTC. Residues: CASSGGMKNEQYF.

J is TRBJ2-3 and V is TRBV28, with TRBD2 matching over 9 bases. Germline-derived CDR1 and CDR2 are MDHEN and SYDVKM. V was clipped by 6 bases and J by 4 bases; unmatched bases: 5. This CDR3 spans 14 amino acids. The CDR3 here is CASRRLAGSDTQYF. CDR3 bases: TGTGCCAGCAGGCGGCTAGCGGGATCAGATACGCAGTATTTT.

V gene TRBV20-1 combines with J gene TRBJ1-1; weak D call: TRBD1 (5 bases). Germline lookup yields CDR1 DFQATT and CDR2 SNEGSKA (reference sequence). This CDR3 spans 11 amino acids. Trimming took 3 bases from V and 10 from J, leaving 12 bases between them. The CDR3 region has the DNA TGCAGTGCTAGGATGGCGGGGACAGCTTTCTTT. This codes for CSARMAGTAFF.

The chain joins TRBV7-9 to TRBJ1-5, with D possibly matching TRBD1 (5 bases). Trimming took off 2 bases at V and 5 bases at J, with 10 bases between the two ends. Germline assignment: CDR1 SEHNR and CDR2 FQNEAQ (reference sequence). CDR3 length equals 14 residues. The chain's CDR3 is CASSLMGTDQPQHF. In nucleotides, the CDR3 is TGTGCCAGCAGCTTAATGGGGACGGATCAGCCCCAGCATTTT.

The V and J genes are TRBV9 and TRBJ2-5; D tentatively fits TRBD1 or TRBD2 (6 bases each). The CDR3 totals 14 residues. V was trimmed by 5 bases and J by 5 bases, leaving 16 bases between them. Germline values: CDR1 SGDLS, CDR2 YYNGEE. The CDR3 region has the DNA TGTGCCAGCAGTATGAGGGGGGAGAGGGAGACCCAGTACTTC. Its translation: CASSMRGERETQYF. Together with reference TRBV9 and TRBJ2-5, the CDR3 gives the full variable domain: DSGVTQTPKHLITATGQRVTLRCSPRSGDLSVYWYQQSLDQGLQFLIQYYNGEERAKGNILERFSAQQFPDLHSELNLSSLELGDSALYFCASSMRGERETQYFGPGTRLLVL.

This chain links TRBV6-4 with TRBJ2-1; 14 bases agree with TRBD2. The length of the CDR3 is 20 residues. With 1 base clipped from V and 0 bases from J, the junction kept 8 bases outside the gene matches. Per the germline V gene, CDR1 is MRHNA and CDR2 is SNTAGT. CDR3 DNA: TGTGCCAGCAGTGACTTCGGGACTAGCGGGAGAAAGGTCTCCTACAATGAGCAGTTCTTC. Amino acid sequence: CASSDFGTSGRKVSYNEQFF.